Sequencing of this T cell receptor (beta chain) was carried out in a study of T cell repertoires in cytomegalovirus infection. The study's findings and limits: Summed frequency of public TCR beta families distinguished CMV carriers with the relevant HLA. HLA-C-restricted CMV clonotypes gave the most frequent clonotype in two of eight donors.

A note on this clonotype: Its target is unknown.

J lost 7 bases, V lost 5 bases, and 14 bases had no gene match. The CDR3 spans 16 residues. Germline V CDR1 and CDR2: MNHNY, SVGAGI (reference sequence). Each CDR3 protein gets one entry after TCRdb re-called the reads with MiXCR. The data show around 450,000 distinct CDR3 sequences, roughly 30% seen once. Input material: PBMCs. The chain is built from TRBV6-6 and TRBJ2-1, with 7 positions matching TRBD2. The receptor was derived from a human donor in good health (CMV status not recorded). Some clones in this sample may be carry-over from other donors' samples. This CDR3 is CASSGPGGGEINEQFF. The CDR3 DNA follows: TGTGCCAGCAGTGGTCCGGGAGGAGGCGAAATAAATGAGCAGTTCTTC.